This T cell receptor (beta chain) came from a study of shared clonotypes between healthy human individuals. Points from the study as a whole: Across a handful of donors, naive CD4 shared 5% to 6%, naive CD8 less than 4%, memory CD4 about 2.5%, memory CD8 0.4%.

TCRdb's table, derived via immunoSEQ multiplex PCR, lists solely in-frame clones and lacks some. The table records around 2,000,000 clones, around 96% of them present only once. A word on this clone: Its antigen remains unidentified.

Terminally differentiated effector memory CD45RA+ cells were excluded from the naive CD8 cells, which were CD45RO-negative and positively selected for CCR7. Trimming took off 2 bases at V and 0 bases at J, with 10 bases between the two ends. Germline V gene lookup returns CDR1 MNHEY and CDR2 SVGAGI. The CDR3 loop spans 15 amino acids. The sequencing input was naive CD8+ T cells sorted from blood. The receptor was derived from a man aged 18 to 29 in good health. This chain joins TRBV6-5 and TRBJ1-2; D gene uncertain. The chain's CDR3 is CASSYEANTNYGYTF. CDR3 bases: TGTGCCAGCAGTTACGAGGCTAATACTAACTATGGCTACACCTTC.